The 9 T cell receptor beta chains in this list originate from one sample, sequenced in a study of shared clonotypes between healthy human individuals. The repertoire was sequenced with immunoSEQ multiplex PCR; TCRdb's copy has only in-frame clones and lacks some. The profile covers 1.4 million or so clones, with less than 99% appearing a single time and approximately 0.38% taken by the ten largest. Sequencing input: naive CD4+ T cells sorted from blood. Specified subset: CD45RA+ positively selected. The receptors derive from a man aged 25-40 years in good health.

Only one count was recorded for this clone. The rearrangement joins TRBV5-1 to TRBJ2-7; D is unclear. CDR3 length equals 12 residues. With 0 bases removed from V and 7 bases from J, the gap between germline ends came to 8 bases. CDR1 and CDR2 (germline): SGHRS, YFSETQ. CDR3 DNA: TGCGCCAGCAGCTTGGGGGCTGGAGAGCAGTACTTC. Protein product: CASSLGAGEQYF.

This rearrangement joins TRBV11-2 to TRBJ2-7, with 7 bases lining up with TRBD2. Looked up from germline, CDR1 is SGHAT and CDR2 is FQNNGV. V dropped 3 bases and J dropped 6; count of bases not matched to a gene: 11. The CDR3 runs 15 residues. In DNA form, the CDR3 reads TGTGCCAGCAGCTTGGGAGGGGCGGTTTATGTCGAGCAGTACTTC. Encoded protein: CASSLGGAVYVEQYF.

A few counts support this clone. The sample holds other DNA sequences that translate to the same CDR3. The chain has TRBV5-1 and TRBJ2-7; D gene unclear. Germline assignment: CDR1 SGHRS and CDR2 YFSETQ. The CDR3 is 12 residues long. Trimming left V 0 bases short and J 3 bases short, with 4 bases between. The CDR3 loop is CASSLDFYEQYF. DNA for the CDR3: TGCGCCAGCAGCTTGGATTTCTACGAGCAGTACTTC.

The V call is TRBV11-2, the J call TRBJ2-1, with TRBD2 matching over 9 bases. The CDR3 is made up of 14 amino acids. The V segment lost 7 bases and the J segment 3 bases; nucleotides outside the gene matches: 4. Germline lookup yields CDR1 SGHAT and CDR2 FQNNGV. In nucleotides, the CDR3 is TGTGCCAGCATCATTAGCGGGAGCTACAATGAGCAGTTCTTC. Translating it yields CASIISGSYNEQFF.

The chain has TRBV30 and TRBJ2-1; D perhaps matches TRBD2 (6 bases). The germline V gene encodes CDR1 GTSNPN and CDR2 SVGIG (reference sequence). This CDR3 is built from 14 residues. V was cut by 0 bases and J by 9 bases, with 15 bases left in between. CDR3 in DNA: TGTGCCTGGAGTGTACGGGGCGGGAATGTTGAGCAGTTCTTC. It encodes CAWSVRGGNVEQFF. The entire variable domain, with the rest obtained from reference TRBV30 and TRBJ2-1, is as follows: SQTIHQWPATLVQPVGSPLSLECTVEGTSNPNLYWYRQAAGRGLQLLFYSVGIGQISSEVPQNLSASRPQDRQFILSSKKLLLSDSGFYLCAWSVRGGNVEQFFGPGTRLTVL.

This CDR3 reads CASSERWGSYNEQFF. The DNA for the CDR3 is TGTGCCAGCAGTGAACGATGGGGCTCCTACAATGAGCAGTTCTTC. The chain has TRBV6-1 and TRBJ2-1; D remains unclear. Trimming removed 2 bases at V and 0 bases at J, with 8 bases between. CDR3 length equals 15 residues. Germline V CDR1 and CDR2: MNHNS, SASEGT.

The rearrangement joins TRBV11-2 to TRBJ2-3, with D uncertain. CDR1 SGHAT and CDR2 FQNNGV come from the germline V gene. The CDR3 contains 14 residues. Trimming took 1 base from V and 2 from J, leaving 7 bases between them. The DNA of the CDR3 is TGTGCCAGCAGCTTAGGACAACCCACAGATACGCAGTATTTT. Amino acids: CASSLGQPTDTQYF.

The genes are TRBV7-7 and TRBJ2-3; D is unresolved. The CDR3 loop spans 15 amino acids. CDR1 and CDR2 from the germline V gene are SSHAT and FNYEAQ (reference sequence). Deletions cut 1 base from V and 6 bases from J, with 14 bases between. CDR3 sequence: CASSLDGLNSDTQYF. For the CDR3, the DNA is TGTGCCAGCAGCTTAGACGGGCTGAACTCTGATACGCAGTATTTT.

The chain is built from TRBV7-5 and TRBJ2-1. TRBV7-5 is a known pseudogene. The CDR3 is 16 residues long. CDR3 coding DNA: TGTGTCAGAAGCTCTGGGACCCGCGCCCACTACAATGAGCAGTTCTTC. Encoded protein: CVRSSGTRAHYNEQFF.